This entry features one T cell receptor beta chain sequence. These data originate in a study of cytomegalovirus exposure and HLA in healthy donors. The PCR employed 60 Vbeta primers together with 13 Jbeta primers. Sequencing used immunoSEQ multiplex PCR; TCRdb keeps in-frame clones, though not all of them. This table holds roughly 120,000 clones, approximately 80% found once. Germline assignment: CDR1 MNHNS and CDR2 SASEGT. The V end was cut by 2 bases, the J end by 5 bases, with 22 bases between. The CDR3 sequence is 18 residues long. What was sequenced was PBMCs. The TCR comes from a woman under 40 in good health and CMV-seronegative. The chain has TRBV6-1 and TRBJ2-1, with D possibly being TRBD1 (6 bases). CDR3 region: CASSETIGDTSKNNEQFF. CDR3 sequence (DNA): TGTGCCAGCAGTGAAACGATCGGGGACACCTCAAAGAACAATGAGCAGTTCTTC.